This TCR beta chain was sequenced during a study of T cell responses to AZD1222 COVID-19 vaccine. Turning to the study itself: Second-dose intervals near 4 or 12 weeks were combined.

CDR1 is KGHSH and CDR2 is LQKENI in the germline V gene. This CDR3 has 14 residues. The junction had 4 bases not matched to a gene; V was cut back by 3 bases and J by 7 bases. The repertoire was sequenced with immunoSEQ multiplex PCR; TCRdb's copy has only in-frame clones and lacks some. The sample lists some 54,000 clones, more than 70% occurring once. On this clone: The antigen is not known.

Study-wide findings and caveats: Vaccination with two AZD1222 doses was followed by a rise in Spike-specific TCR breadth and depth. Across spike, vaccine-associated CD4 TCRs were found, dominant at 160-218 and 743-854. White British people made up most donors, females outnumbered males, and clonal diversity was possibly underestimated.

This chain connects TRBV18 to TRBJ1-4; 8 nucleotides align to TRBD1. Sequences were derived from peripheral blood, sampled on day 0 of AZD1222 vaccination. This sequence originates from an adult in good health. CDR3 in amino acids: CASSPLGQGEKLFF. The CDR3 nucleotides are TGTGCCAGCTCACCTTTAGGACAGGGTGAAAAACTGTTTTTT.